The 15 T cell receptor beta chains presented below share a single source sample, sequenced in a study of metastatic and nonmetastatic thyroid tumors. Before thyroid surgery, none of the patients had received any treatment. TCRdb called clones again from the PCR reads with MiXCR. The repertoire includes 50,000 to 60,000 clones, roughly a sixth of them detected once, and 2.5% to 3% sits in the top ten. Material: blood. Receptor source: a female donor with papillary thyroid cancer or a benign thyroid nodule (not recorded which). Some clones in this sample may be carry-over from other donors' samples.

This chain connects TRBV6-4 to TRBJ1-2; possible D gene TRBD1, 6 bases. Germline CDR1 and CDR2: MRHNA and SNTAGT. V shed 3 bases and J shed 5 bases, with 16 bases lying between them. CDR3 length equals 15 residues. The chain's CDR3 is CASSEGAGNRYGYTF. CDR3 coding DNA: TGTGCCAGCAGTGAGGGGGCAGGAAACCGATATGGCTACACCTTC.

Many counts were recorded for this clone. The V gene is TRBV4-1, the J gene TRBJ2-3; 8 bases agree with TRBD1. V gave up 1 base and J gave up 4 bases; unmatched junction bases: 7. This CDR3 has 16 amino acids. Germline values: CDR1 MGHRA, CDR2 YSYEKL. The CDR3 DNA reads TGCGCCAGCAGCCAAGCTGGCAGGGGGCGCCCAGATACGCAGTATTTT. Protein product: CASSQAGRGRPDTQYF.

Comment on this clone: A much larger clone lies a single base off, so this may be a read error. The chain is built from TRBV2 and TRBJ2-5; D tentatively fits TRBD1 or TRBD2 (5 bases each). The germline CDR1 and CDR2 sequences are SNHLY and FYNNEI. This CDR3 spans 13 amino acids. Deletions cut 8 bases from V and 5 bases from J, with 15 bases between. The CDR3 region is CASGHLGAETQYF. The CDR3, as DNA: TGTGCCAGCGGACACCTGGGAGCCGAGACCCAGTACTTC.

This clone was detected many times. The chain recombines TRBV20-1 with TRBJ2-7; TRBD2 aligns across 7 bases. The CDR3 totals 16 residues. The V gene's germline CDR1 is DFQATT and CDR2 SNEGSKA (reference sequence). V dropped 1 base and J dropped 1; count of bases not matched to a gene: 10. CDR3 sequence: CSARGGRGGDSYEQYF. In DNA, the CDR3 is TGCAGTGCTAGAGGAGGGAGGGGAGGGGATTCCTACGAGCAGTACTTC.

There are many counts of this clone. The chain combines TRBV20-1 with TRBJ2-1; D may be TRBD2 (5 bases). V lost 0 bases, J lost 14 bases, and 20 bases lay in between. In germline, CDR1 is DFQATT, CDR2 SNEGSKA (reference sequence). The CDR3 spans 14 residues. CDR3 sequence: CSARDPGRTRVEFF. The CDR3 DNA reads as TGCAGTGCTAGAGACCCAGGACGGACTCGAGTAGAGTTCTTC.

This chain uses TRBV19 with TRBJ2-1; 8 bases align to TRBD2. The CDR3 is 13 residues long. Trimming took 7 bases from V and 8 from J; bases not matched to a gene: 7. The germline CDR1 and CDR2 sequences are LNHDA and SQIVND (reference sequence). The CDR3 reads CASIHGTRYEQFF. The CDR3 DNA is TGTGCCAGTATCCACGGGACTAGGTATGAGCAGTTCTTC.

The chain uses TRBV7-8 and TRBJ2-7; 8 positions match TRBD2. Germline loops: CDR1 SGHVS, CDR2 FQNEAQ. The CDR3 has 15 residues. With V trimmed by 5 bases and J by 1 base, 7 bases remained unmatched. The CDR3 sequence is CASSPMTSVSYEQYF. In DNA, the CDR3 is TGTGCCAGCAGCCCCATGACTAGCGTATCCTACGAGCAGTACTTC.

Many counts were recorded for this clone. This sequence joins TRBV28 and TRBJ2-3; 7 bases fit TRBD1. The trim removed 5 bases at V and 10 bases at J, leaving 15 bases unmatched. The CDR3 contains 15 residues. Germline lookup yields CDR1 MDHEN and CDR2 SYDVKM. The CDR3 loop reads CASSEDRSLLWAQYF. The CDR3 DNA follows: TGTGCCAGCAGTGAGGACAGGAGCCTATTATGGGCGCAGTATTTT.

This clone occurred a few times. This is likely a read error, given that the CDR3 carries no conserved phenylalanine or tryptophan at its end. This chain connects TRBV6-5 to TRBJ2-1; 11 bases fit TRBD2. The V and J ends lost 4 bases and 3 bases, in that order; junction bases with no gene match: 5. Germline-derived CDR1 and CDR2 are MNHEY and SVGAGI. CDR3 size: 16 residues. The CDR3 sequence: CASSFSGRAHYNEQFL. As DNA, the CDR3 is TGTGCCAGCAGTTTTAGCGGGAGGGCCCACTACAATGAGCAGTTCTTA.

In its sample, this clone was seen many times. The gene calls are TRBV20-1 and TRBJ2-3; 12 bases line up with TRBD2. CDR1 DFQATT and CDR2 SNEGSKA come from the germline V gene (reference sequence). This CDR3 has 14 amino acids. With V trimmed by 5 bases and J by 4 bases, 4 bases remained unmatched. CDR3 in amino acids: CSAVGTSGSDTQYF. The CDR3 DNA reads as TGCAGTGCTGTTGGGACTAGCGGGTCAGATACGCAGTATTTT.

Points on this clone: At one of its ends the junction is not consistent with the germline gene, which may arise from a read error. The rearrangement links TRBV6-1 to TRBJ2-6, with TRBD1 as a possible D gene (5 bases). CDR1 is MNHNS, CDR2 SASEGT, per germline. The CDR3 runs 17 residues. The CDR3 reads CAILHFPGSSGANVMTF. CDR3 DNA sequence: TGTGCCATCCTACACTTTCCCGGATCCTCTGGGGCCAACGTCATGACTTTC.

Notes on this clone: A clone one base away is much larger, so this may be a read error. This chain uses TRBV9 with TRBJ2-5; D is perhaps TRBD2 (6 bases). The CDR3 spans 14 residues. Germline values: CDR1 SGDLS, CDR2 YYNGEE. The CDR3 DNA is TGTGCCAGCAGCCCCCGAGGGCGGGACGGGACCAAGTACTTC. Translating gives CASSPRGRDGTKYF. The complete variable domain, with remaining parts taken from reference TRBV9 and TRBJ2-5, reads DSGVTQTPKHLITATGQRVTLRCSPRSGDLSVYWYQQSLDQGLQFLIQYYNGEERAKGNILERFSAQQFPDLHSELNLSSLELGDSALYFCASSPRGRDGTKYFGPGTRLLVL.

The chain is built from TRBV30 and TRBJ1-2; D not certain. The CDR3 runs 13 residues. Trimming stripped 5 bases from V and 8 bases from J, with 18 bases between. Germline lookup yields CDR1 GTSNPN and CDR2 SVGIG (reference sequence). CDR3 nucleotides: TGTGCCTGGGTTGAGAAAGGGAAGTTCGGCTACACCTTC. Translated: CAWVEKGKFGYTF.

The chain recombines TRBV6-2 or TRBV6-3 with TRBJ2-2; 9 nucleotides match TRBD2. This CDR3 contains 17 residues. Per germline, CDR1 MNHEY and CDR2 SVGEGT. V dropped 2 bases and J dropped 7; count of bases not matched to a gene: 11. The CDR3 protein is CASSYALAGVPVGELFF. In DNA, the CDR3 is TGTGCCAGCAGTTACGCACTAGCGGGTGTGCCGGTCGGGGAGCTGTTTTTT.

Of note for this clone: Possible read error: a much larger clone is one base away. In DNA form, the CDR3 reads TGTGCCAGTATGAAATTCCAGGGGGCGGAGACAGATACGCAGTATTTT. Amino acid sequence: CASMKFQGAETDTQYF. V and J are TRBV19 and TRBJ2-3; the match to TRBD1 covers 8 bases. V gave up 7 bases and J gave up 3 bases; unmatched junction bases: 12. Germline CDR1 is LNHDA and CDR2 is SQIVND (reference sequence). The CDR3 runs 16 residues.